Below, 12 T cell receptor beta chains from the same sample are listed, as sequenced in a study of brain metastases from non-small cell lung cancer. TCRdb's copy holds only in-frame clones and misses some; the assay was immunoSEQ multiplex PCR. The table lists fewer than 1,500 clones, around 84% of them singletons. The sample consisted of tissue from a brain metastasis. The source is a donor at least 40 years old with non-small cell lung cancer.

V gene TRBV10-3 combines with J gene TRBJ2-5; D is unresolved. The V gene's germline CDR1 is ENHRY and CDR2 SYGVKD. Between the trimmed V and J ends, which lost 3 bases and 2 bases, there was a span of 7 bases. The CDR3 has 13 residues. The CDR3, as DNA: TGTGCCATCAGTGAAAGCAATCAAGAGACCCAGTACTTC. Amino acid sequence: CAISESNQETQYF.

The J gene is TRBJ2-3, the V gene TRBV27; 7 bases are shared with TRBD2. The CDR3 is 17 residues long. The V gene end was trimmed by 8 bases and the J gene end by 2 bases; junction bases not matched to a gene: 16. Germline V lookup: CDR1 MNHEY, CDR2 SMNVEV (reference sequence). The CDR3 nucleotides are TGTGCCAGCTCCAAAGCGCCGGCTAGCGGAAACACAGATACGCAGTATTTT. Its translation: CASSKAPASGNTDTQYF.

The chain joins TRBV9 to TRBJ2-5; D possibly matches TRBD1 or TRBD2 (6 bases each). Trimming removed 0 bases at V and 5 bases at J, with 11 bases between. CDR1 and CDR2 from the germline V gene are SGDLS and YYNGEE. The CDR3 covers 14 residues. CDR3 in amino acids: CASSVEGGWETQYF. As DNA, the CDR3 is TGTGCCAGCAGCGTAGAAGGGGGGTGGGAGACCCAGTACTTC.

This clone was counted a few times. The V call is TRBV19, the J call TRBJ1-6; perhaps TRBD1 as D (6 bases). Germline assignment: CDR1 LNHDA and CDR2 SQIVND (reference sequence). The CDR3 has 15 amino acids. V was shortened by 7 bases and J by 5 bases, with 15 bases between the two germline ends. In DNA, the CDR3 is TGTGCCAGTACCCTGGGGACAAATGATAATTCACCCCTCCACTTT. As protein: CASTLGTNDNSPLHF.

The chain couples TRBV7-8 to TRBJ1-2, with no clear D. The CDR3 consists of 14 residues. The germline CDR1 and CDR2 sequences are SGHVS and FQNEAQ. V lost 2 bases to trimming and J lost 5 bases, with 12 bases between them. CDR3 nucleotide sequence: TGTGCCAGCAGCTTAAATGACGGTCTGTATGGCTACACCTTC. Translation gives CASSLNDGLYGYTF.

This sequence joins TRBV2 and TRBJ2-5; the D gene is possibly TRBD1 (6 bases). This CDR3 contains 13 residues. Trimming removed 6 bases from V and 2 bases from J, with 10 bases in between. Per germline, CDR1 SNHLY and CDR2 FYNNEI. The CDR3 nucleotides are TGTGCCAGCAGGGCACAGGGACAAGAGACCCAGTACTTC. Protein sequence: CASRAQGQETQYF.

The rearrangement links TRBV4-1 to TRBJ1-2; the D is unclear. Deletions cut 1 base from V and 8 bases from J, with 14 bases between. Germline CDR1 is MGHRA and CDR2 is YSYEKL. The CDR3 totals 14 residues. The CDR3 DNA reads TGCGCCAGCAGCCAAGGTCCCACCCTGGGGGGCTACACCTTC. Translating it yields CASSQGPTLGGYTF.

This clone was detected a few times. The chain joins TRBV20-1 to TRBJ2-7; unclear D gene. CDR3 length equals 13 residues. V dropped 3 bases and J dropped 5 bases, with 14 bases sitting between them. Germline loops: CDR1 DFQATT, CDR2 SNEGSKA (reference sequence). CDR3: CSASMSSIHEQYF. The CDR3, as DNA: TGCAGTGCTAGTATGTCCAGCATACACGAGCAGTACTTC.

The chain has TRBV2 and TRBJ1-3; D gene unclear. Germline-derived CDR1 and CDR2 are SNHLY and FYNNEI. The CDR3 totals 12 residues. Trimming removed 6 bases at V and 7 bases at J, with 10 bases between. CDR3 in amino acids: CASREGGNTIYF. Here the CDR3 DNA reads TGTGCCAGCAGGGAGGGTGGGAACACCATATATTTT.

The gene calls are TRBV7-3 and TRBJ2-1; the D is unclear. The V gene's germline CDR1 is SGHTA and CDR2 FQGTGA. Deletions cut 3 bases from V and 1 base from J, with 10 bases between. There are 15 residues in the CDR3. The CDR3 spells CASSLESSSYNEQFF. The CDR3 region has the DNA TGTGCCAGCAGCTTGGAATCTTCATCCTACAATGAGCAGTTCTTC.

This sequence joins TRBV19 and TRBJ2-3; 7 nucleotides line up with TRBD2. Germline-derived CDR1 and CDR2 are LNHDA and SQIVND (reference sequence). The CDR3 sequence is 14 residues long. Germline trimming cut 5 bases from V and 2 bases from J; bases unmatched to any gene: 4. CDR3: CASSPGTTTDTQYF. DNA for the CDR3: TGTGCCAGTAGTCCAGGGACTACCACAGATACGCAGTATTTT.

This chain connects TRBV12-3 or TRBV12-4 to TRBJ2-5, with D perhaps TRBD1 (5 bases). V gave up 5 bases and J gave up 5 bases, with 9 bases separating them. The CDR3 extends over 12 amino acids. The CDR3 here is CASSRTPETQYF. In nucleotides, the CDR3 is TGTGCCAGCAGTCGGACACCCGAGACCCAGTACTTC.